This is a list of T cell receptor beta chains from one sample in a study of shared clonotypes between healthy human individuals. Some clones are missing from TCRdb's copy, which holds only in-frame ones; the method was immunoSEQ multiplex PCR. The sample includes millions of clones, less than 95% of them seen just once. Sequences were obtained from naive CD8+ T cells sorted from blood. All receptors come from a man younger than 30 in good health. Each CDR3 is given with its conserved first and last residue. A D gene is named only where the DNA matches it firmly. The size of a clone is reported for some rows only, either as once, few or many, or as a class for expanded clones.

TRBJ1-4	-	-	TRBV6-1	CASSEVHATNEKLFF	TGTGCCAGCAGTGAAGTGCACGCCACTAATGAAAAACTGTTTTTT
TRBJ2-7	-	-	TRBV7-6	CASSLEGTPQYEQYF	TGTGCCAGCAGCTTAGAGGGGACACCTCAGTACGAGCAGTACTTC
TRBJ2-1	-	-	TRBV30	CAWSVGAGLYNEQFF	TGTGCCTGGAGTGTAGGGGCGGGGTTATACAATGAGCAGTTCTTC
TRBJ2-7	-	-	TRBV5-8	CASSLQGGEQYF	TGTGCCAGCAGCTTGCAGGGTGGCGAGCAGTACTTC
TRBJ2-5	-	-	TRBV5-6	CASSLMGATETQYF	TGTGCCAGCAGCTTGATGGGGGCAACGGAGACCCAGTACTTC
TRBJ1-2	-	-	TRBV27	CASSLWGPEYGYTF	TGTGCCAGCAGTTTATGGGGACCTGAGTATGGCTACACCTTC
TRBJ2-7	TRBD1	-	TRBV5-6	CASSWGTGRNEQYF	TGTGCCAGCAGCTGGGGGACAGGTAGGAACGAGCAGTACTTC
TRBJ2-2	-	-	TRBV15	CATSTHPESGELFF	TGTGCCACCAGCACCCACCCCGAGTCCGGGGAGCTGTTTTTT
TRBJ2-1	TRBD2	-	TRBV12-5	CASGSGTSGTNEQFF	TGTGCTAGTGGATCCGGGACTAGCGGAACCAATGAGCAGTTCTTC
TRBJ2-3	TRBD1	-	TRBV4-1	CASSARDRATDTQYF	TGCGCCAGCAGCGCCCGGGACAGGGCGACAGATACGCAGTATTTT
TRBJ2-7	-	-	TRBV15	CATSRDLMGIGYEQYF	TGTGCCACCAGCAGAGATTTAATGGGGATCGGATACGAGCAGTACTTC
TRBJ2-2	TRBD2	-	TRBV10-1	CASRTPGLAPGRTGELFF	TGCGCCAGCAGAACACCGGGACTAGCGCCGGGGAGGACCGGGGAGCTGTTTTTT
TRBJ1-4	TRBD1	-	TRBV6-5	CASGIGTGGEKLFF	TGTGCCAGCGGGATCGGGACAGGGGGCGAAAAACTGTTTTTT
TRBJ2-2	-	-	TRBV5-4	CASSLDSDKAGELFF	TGTGCCAGCAGCTTGGACTCCGATAAAGCCGGGGAGCTGTTTTTT
TRBJ1-2	TRBD1	-	TRBV4-1	CASSQVGTDYGYTF	TGCGCCAGCAGCCAAGTCGGGACAGACTATGGCTACACCTTC
TRBJ2-5	TRBD2	-	TRBV6-1	CASSEPRLAGLQETQYF	TGTGCCAGCAGTGAACCAAGACTAGCGGGCCTCCAAGAGACCCAGTACTTC
TRBJ2-7	-	-	TRBV11-2	CASSSPGTYEQYF	TGTGCCAGCAGCTCCCCAGGGACCTACGAGCAGTACTTC
TRBJ1-1	-	-	TRBV6-6	CASSYSTGPEPEAFF	TGTGCCAGCAGTTACTCGACGGGCCCCGAGCCTGAAGCTTTCTTT
TRBJ2-3	-	-	TRBV10-1	CASSDHGGMTDTQYF	TGCGCCAGCAGTGACCACGGAGGGATGACAGATACGCAGTATTTT
TRBJ2-7	-	-	TRBV6-5	CASSYWPGDYEQYF	TGTGCCAGCAGTTACTGGCCGGGGGACTACGAGCAGTACTTC
TRBJ1-1	-	-	TRBV13	CASSLGASGEAFF	TGTGCCAGCAGCTTAGGCGCGTCTGGTGAAGCTTTCTTT
TRBJ2-1	TRBD1	-	TRBV5-1	CASSLAPTGGVGYNEQFF	TGCGCCAGCAGCTTGGCCCCGACAGGGGGCGTAGGGTACAATGAGCAGTTCTTC
TRBJ1-1	-	once	TRBV7-9	CASSPGHLTNTEAFF	TGTGCCAGCAGCCCCGGACACTTAACCAACACTGAAGCTTTCTTT
TRBJ2-7	TRBD1	-	TRBV9	CASSPRSNRGYEQYF	TGTGCCAGCAGCCCCAGGTCTAACAGGGGATACGAGCAGTACTTC
TRBJ2-6	TRBD2	-	TRBV27	CASSFISGGGNPGANVLTF	TGTGCCAGCAGTTTCATCTCTGGCGGGGGAAACCCTGGGGCCAACGTCCTGACTTTC
TRBJ1-3	TRBD1	-	TRBV7-9	CASADRNFYSGNTIYF	TGTGCCAGCGCGGACAGGAACTTTTACTCTGGAAACACCATATATTTT
TRBJ1-5	TRBD1	once	TRBV15	CATSRDRGQGTPQHF	TGTGCCACCAGCAGAGATAGGGGACAGGGTACACCCCAGCATTTT
TRBJ2-7	-	-	TRBV5-1	CASSYPGSYEQYF	TGCGCCAGCAGCTACCCGGGCTCCTACGAGCAGTACTTC
TRBJ1-4	-	-	TRBV2	CASLRVLTTNEKLFF	TGTGCCAGCCTTCGGGTTCTAACAACTAATGAAAAACTGTTTTTT
TRBJ2-7	-	-	TRBV5-6	CASSFLTVEQYF	TGTGCCAGCAGCTTTTTAACGGTCGAGCAGTACTTC
TRBJ1-4	-	-	TRBV4-1	CASSLSGIANEKLFF	TGCGCCAGCAGCCTATCCGGGATAGCAAATGAAAAACTGTTTTTT
TRBJ1-1	-	-	TRBV7-6	CASSPGGGRGAFF	TGTGCCAGCAGCCCCGGCGGGGGGCGTGGAGCTTTCTTT
TRBJ1-4	-	-	TRBV7-9	CASSAGRPNEKLFF	TGTGCCAGCAGCGCGGGACGGCCTAATGAAAAACTGTTTTTT
TRBJ2-7	-	-	TRBV27	CASSPLGGSPYEQYF	TGTGCCAGCAGTCCGCTTGGGGGGTCCCCCTACGAGCAGTACTTC
TRBJ1-1	-	once	TRBV4-3	CASSQDLPPGGMAEAFF	TGCGCCAGCAGCCAAGATCTCCCCCCGGGGGGAATGGCTGAAGCTTTCTTT
TRBJ2-1	TRBD1	few	TRBV5-4	CASSLSMRDRYNEQFF	TGTGCCAGCAGCTTGTCGATGCGGGACAGGTACAATGAGCAGTTCTTC
TRBJ2-1	TRBD2	-	TRBV5-1	CASSLLAGDYNEQFF	TGCGCCAGCAGCTTACTAGCGGGAGACTACAATGAGCAGTTCTTC
TRBJ2-1	TRBD1	-	TRBV27	CASSLLAITDRVINEQFF	TGTGCCAGCAGTTTATTGGCGATTACGGACAGGGTCATCAATGAGCAGTTCTTC
TRBJ2-2	TRBD1	once	TRBV9	CASSVAGTGAFGELFF	TGTGCCAGCAGCGTAGCAGGGACAGGGGCCTTCGGGGAGCTGTTTTTT
TRBJ1-2	-	few	TRBV7-9	CASSLEPANINYGYTF	TGTGCCAGCAGCTTAGAGCCGGCCAATATTAACTATGGCTACACCTTC
TRBJ1-5	TRBD1	-	TRBV11-3	CASSSTGVFSNQPQHF	TGTGCCAGCAGCTCAACAGGGGTATTTAGCAATCAGCCCCAGCATTTT
TRBJ1-2	-	-	TRBV6-6	CASSLADPYGYTF	TGTGCCAGCTCCCTAGCGGATCCCTATGGCTACACCTTC
TRBJ2-3	TRBD1	-	TRBV27	CASSMGQVAPDTQYF	TGTGCCAGCAGCATGGGACAGGTGGCCCCAGATACGCAGTATTTT
TRBJ1-1	-	-	TRBV27	CASSLTPSLNTEAFF	TGTGCCAGCAGTCTAACCCCCTCCCTGAACACTGAAGCTTTCTTT
TRBJ2-5	-	-	TRBV28	CASSYVSKETQYF	TGTGCCAGCAGTTATGTCAGTAAAGAGACCCAGTACTTC
TRBJ2-7	TRBD2	-	TRBV18	CASSLGGTYEQYF	TGTGCCAGCTCACTCGGGGGGACTTACGAGCAGTACTTC
TRBJ2-6	TRBD2	-	TRBV7-2	CASSLVLLAGPSGANVLTF	TGTGCCAGCAGCTTAGTATTGCTAGCGGGGCCCTCTGGGGCCAACGTCCTGACTTTC
TRBJ2-2	-	-	TRBV6-5	CASSPLGDGELFF	TGTGCCAGCAGTCCCCTGGGGGACGGGGAGCTGTTTTTT
TRBJ2-3	-	-	TRBV10-1	CASSPGLVDTQYF	TGCGCCAGCAGTCCTGGACTGGTAGATACGCAGTATTTT
TRBJ2-1	-	once	TRBV7-9	CASSEEENEQFF	TGTGCCAGCAGTGAGGAGGAGAATGAGCAGTTCTTC
TRBJ1-2	-	-	TRBV6-5	CASSYHGGYGYTF	TGTGCCAGCAGTTACCACGGCGGCTATGGCTACACCTTC
TRBJ1-1	-	-	TRBV7-9	CASSPPWGTEAFF	TGTGCCAGCAGCCCCCCATGGGGGACTGAAGCTTTCTTT
TRBJ2-7	TRBD2	-	TRBV30	CAWSVRGEIHEQYF	TGTGCCTGGAGTGTACGGGGGGAGATCCACGAGCAGTACTTC
TRBJ1-4	-	-	TRBV11-2	CASSLWGGEKLFF	TGTGCCAGCAGCTTATGGGGGGGTGAAAAACTGTTTTTT